This T cell receptor beta chain was recovered during a study of blood T cell repertoires in COVID-19. Study-level information: Samples representing acute and convalescent COVID-19 were sourced from the United States, Italy and Spain. In each case, the material was cDNA or gDNA derived from T cells, B-cell-depleted T cells, or PBMCs.

Authors' processing steps: Amplifying reference gene primers gave estimates of nucleated cell counts. Assay: immunoSEQ multiplex PCR; the TCRdb copy retains only in-frame clones and omits some. That table gives V, J and clone size, and the DNA gave D and trimming. Altogether about 400,000 clones are present, 80% to 90% being singletons, with the ten largest covering over 1%. This CDR3 region has 15 residues. V dropped 2 bases and J dropped 1 base, with 12 bases sitting between them. Germline-derived CDR1 and CDR2 are SQVTM and ANQGSEA. This chain connects TRBV29-1 to TRBJ2-1; weak D call: TRBD2 (6 bases). The sample comprised peripheral blood. The TCR was taken from a man aged 35-49 years with acute or convalescent COVID-19. Here the CDR3 reads CSVELRAGSYNEQFF. CDR3 coding DNA: TGCAGCGTTGAACTTCGGGCGGGATCCTACAATGAGCAGTTCTTC.